This entry concerns a single TCR beta chain. The antigen is not known. This sample is part of a study of cytomegalovirus exposure and HLA in healthy donors. Overall study results and limits: The study listed 150 to 200 cytomegalovirus-associated TCR beta chains. A classifier reportedly called cytomegalovirus status with high sensitivity and specificity.

These donors were members of the roughly 120-subject validation cohort, a group separate from the roughly 670-subject first cohort. Here immunoSEQ multiplex PCR was the method, and the copy in TCRdb shows in-frame clones only, minus some. The repertoire holds 150,000 to 200,000 clones, with 85% as singletons. Germline V lookup: CDR1 MDHEN, CDR2 SYDVKM. V lost 4 bases, J lost 4 bases, and 13 bases lay in between. The CDR3 extends over 14 amino acids. Sample: PBMCs. The rearrangement links TRBV28 to TRBJ2-5; D perhaps matches TRBD1 (6 bases). The sequence derives from a man aged 18 to 29 in good health and CMV-seropositive. The CDR3 DNA is TGTGCCAGCAGTTCTAAGGGGACAACAGAGACCCAGTACTTC. This codes for CASSSKGTTETQYF.